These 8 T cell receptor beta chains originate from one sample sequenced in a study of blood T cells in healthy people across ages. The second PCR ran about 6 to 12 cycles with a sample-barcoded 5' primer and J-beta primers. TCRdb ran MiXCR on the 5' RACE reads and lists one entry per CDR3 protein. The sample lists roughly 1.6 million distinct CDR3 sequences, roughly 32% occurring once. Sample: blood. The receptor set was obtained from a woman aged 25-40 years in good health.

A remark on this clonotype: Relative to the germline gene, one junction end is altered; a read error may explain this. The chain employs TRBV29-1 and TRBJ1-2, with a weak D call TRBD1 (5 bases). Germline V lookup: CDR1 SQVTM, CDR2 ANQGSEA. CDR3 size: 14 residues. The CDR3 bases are TGCAGCGCAACCCGTCGCGGGGGAACCTATGGCCACACCTTC. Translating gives CSATRRGGTYGHTF.

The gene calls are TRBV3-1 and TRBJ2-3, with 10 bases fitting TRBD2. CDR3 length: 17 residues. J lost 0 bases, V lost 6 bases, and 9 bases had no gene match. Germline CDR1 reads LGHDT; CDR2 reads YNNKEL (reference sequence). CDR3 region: CASRLRSAGGSTDTQYF. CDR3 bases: TGTGCCAGCAGACTCCGTTCAGCGGGGGGGAGCACAGATACGCAGTATTTT.

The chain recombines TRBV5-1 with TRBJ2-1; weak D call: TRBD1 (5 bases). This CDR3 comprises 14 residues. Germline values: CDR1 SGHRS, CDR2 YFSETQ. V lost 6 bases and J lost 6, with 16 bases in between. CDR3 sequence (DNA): TGCGCCAGCATTGGTAGGGGCAGCCTCAATGAGCAGTTCTTC. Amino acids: CASIGRGSLNEQFF.

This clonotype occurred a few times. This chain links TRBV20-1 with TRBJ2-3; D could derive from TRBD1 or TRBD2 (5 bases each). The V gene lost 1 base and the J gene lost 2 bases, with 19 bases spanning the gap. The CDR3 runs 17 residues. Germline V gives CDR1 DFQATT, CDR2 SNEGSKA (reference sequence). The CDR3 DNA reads TGCAGTGCTAGAGCCCTCGACGGGGCGACCTACACAGATACGCAGTATTTT. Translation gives CSARALDGATYTDTQYF.

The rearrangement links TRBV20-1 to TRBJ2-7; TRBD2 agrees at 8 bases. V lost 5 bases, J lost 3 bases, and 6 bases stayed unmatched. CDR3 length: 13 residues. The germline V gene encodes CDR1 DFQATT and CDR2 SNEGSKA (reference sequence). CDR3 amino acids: CSASGTSNYEQYF. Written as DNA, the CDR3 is TGCAGTGCTTCGGGGACTAGTAACTACGAGCAGTACTTC.

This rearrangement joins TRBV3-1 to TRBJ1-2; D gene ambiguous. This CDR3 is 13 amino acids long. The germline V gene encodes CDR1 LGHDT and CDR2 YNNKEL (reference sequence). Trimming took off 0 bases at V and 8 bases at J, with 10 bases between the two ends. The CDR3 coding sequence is TGTGCCAGCAGCCAAGAAGGCCGATTGGGCTACACCTTC. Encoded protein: CASSQEGRLGYTF.

The CDR3 spells CASSLAAGTGYTGELFF. CDR3 coding DNA: TGTGCCAGCAGCTTAGCTGCCGGGACAGGGTACACCGGGGAGCTGTTTTTT. The gene calls are TRBV11-2 and TRBJ2-2; 9 bases match TRBD1. The CDR3 loop spans 17 amino acids. The V gene's germline CDR1 is SGHAT and CDR2 FQNNGV. V dropped 1 base and J dropped 3; count of bases not matched to a gene: 6.

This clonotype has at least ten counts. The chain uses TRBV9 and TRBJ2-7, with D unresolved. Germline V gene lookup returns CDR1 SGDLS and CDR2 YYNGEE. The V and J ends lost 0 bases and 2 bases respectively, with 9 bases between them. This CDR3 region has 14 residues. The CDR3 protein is CASSVADGAYEQYF. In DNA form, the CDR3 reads TGTGCCAGCAGCGTAGCGGACGGCGCCTACGAGCAGTACTTC.